This is a list of T cell receptor beta chains from one sample in a study of shared clonotypes between healthy human individuals. Measured with immunoSEQ multiplex PCR; TCRdb has only the in-frame clones, and not every one. Counted here are around 180,000 clones, about 93% occurring once; the ten biggest clones make up roughly 0.07%. Material for sequencing was naive CD4+ T cells sorted from blood. Source of these receptors: a woman aged 25-40 years in good health. CDR3s include the opening cysteine and the closing phenylalanine or tryptophan. The D gene is left open where the match is weak. Some rows have no size entry. The others give once, few or many, or a class for an expanded clone.

V gene,J gene,CDR3 length,clone size,D gene,CDR3 protein,CDR3 DNA
TRBV19,TRBJ1-2,13,once,.,CASSPTQAGGYTF,TGTGCCAGTAGTCCCACGCAGGCTGGGGGCTACACCTTC
TRBV6-5,TRBJ1-4,14,.,.,CASSYGSTHEKLFF,TGTGCCAGCAGTTACGGGAGCACCCATGAAAAACTGTTTTTT
TRBV28,TRBJ1-6,15,.,.,CASSPGGLYNSPLHF,TGTGCCAGCAGCCCGGGGGGCCTTTATAATTCACCCCTCCACTTT
TRBV11-3,TRBJ2-5,14,.,.,CASSLGWAGETQYF,TGTGCCAGCAGCTTAGGCTGGGCCGGGGAGACCCAGTACTTC
TRBV4-2,TRBJ2-7,15,few,.,CASSQGGQAMWEQYF,TGTGCCAGCAGCCAAGGCGGTCAGGCAATGTGGGAGCAGTACTTC
TRBV7-3,TRBJ2-7,20,.,.,CATGDFYLYKPKRYRSSVVF,TGTGCCACCGGGGACTTTTACCTCTACAAACCCAAACGATACCGTTCTAGTGTGGTGTTC
TRBV2,TRBJ2-1,13,.,TRBD2,CASCSGSGEKQFF,TGTGCCAGCTGTAGCGGGAGTGGGGAGAAGCAGTTCTTC
TRBV28,TRBJ2-7,15,once,TRBD1,CASSRGQGASYEQYF,TGTGCCAGCAGCCGAGGACAGGGGGCTTCCTACGAGCAGTACTTC
TRBV27,TRBJ2-1,16,.,TRBD2,CASSKGLAEIYNEQFF,TGTGCCAGCAGTAAGGGACTAGCGGAGATCTACAATGAGCAGTTCTTC
TRBV28,TRBJ2-7,12,.,.,CASGSNPYEQYF,TGTGCCAGCGGGAGTAACCCCTACGAGCAGTACTTC
TRBV5-8,TRBJ2-7,14,.,.,CASSLTAISYEQYF,TGTGCCAGCAGCTTGACCGCCATTTCCTACGAGCAGTACTTC
TRBV5-1,TRBJ2-7,13,few,.,CASSLPRDHEQYF,TGCGCCAGCAGCTTACCCAGGGACCACGAGCAGTACTTC
TRBV28,TRBJ2-3,17,.,.,CASSPSPSVFLTDTQYF,TGTGCCAGCAGCCCTTCCCCTTCGGTGTTTCTAACAGATACGCAGTATTTT
TRBV29-1,TRBJ2-3,14,.,.,CSVGDTGSTDTQYF,TGCAGCGTAGGGGACACGGGGAGCACAGATACGCAGTATTTT
TRBV7-8,TRBJ1-4,14,once,.,CASSLVPRNEKLFF,TGTGCCAGCAGCTTAGTCCCTCGGAATGAAAAACTGTTTTTT
TRBV5-1,TRBJ1-1,16,once,.,CASSLEQGRVNTEAFF,TGCGCCAGCAGCTTGGAGCAGGGGCGGGTGAACACTGAAGCTTTCTTT
TRBV19,TRBJ1-4,15,.,.,CASSSLIEAAEKLFF,TGTGCCAGTAGTAGCCTAATTGAGGCTGCGGAAAAACTGTTTTTT
TRBV28,TRBJ2-1,15,.,TRBD2,CASSLSGISYNEQFF,TGTGCCAGCAGTTTAAGCGGGATCTCCTACAATGAGCAGTTCTTC
TRBV5-5,TRBJ2-7,13,.,.,CASSPSPPSEQYF,TGTGCCAGCAGCCCCTCCCCCCCCTCCGAGCAGTACTTC
TRBV6-6,TRBJ2-5,13,.,.,CASSYGLAVEQYF,TGTGCCAGCAGTTACGGCTTGGCTGTGGAGCAGTACTTC
TRBV9,TRBJ1-6,15,.,.,CASSVGLRENSPLHF,TGTGCCAGCAGCGTAGGGCTGCGGGAGAATTCACCCCTCCACTTT
TRBV27,TRBJ2-7,15,.,TRBD1,CASARQGLSSYEQYF,TGTGCCAGCGCGAGACAGGGATTAAGCTCCTACGAGCAGTACTTC
TRBV9,TRBJ2-7,14,.,TRBD2,CASSGGLAGTEQYF,TGTGCCAGCAGCGGGGGACTAGCGGGAACCGAGCAGTACTTC
TRBV2,TRBJ1-1,12,.,.,CASSDQGYAAFF,TGTGCCAGCAGTGATCAGGGGTACGCTGCTTTCTTT
TRBV2,TRBJ2-1,11,.,.,CASLYYNEQFF,TGTGCCAGCCTCTACTACAATGAGCAGTTCTTC
TRBV2,TRBJ2-7,14,.,TRBD1,CASRLEEGAFEQYF,TGTGCCAGCAGGCTTGAAGAGGGGGCCTTCGAGCAGTACTTC
TRBV19,TRBJ2-2,14,few,.,CASSLRASRGELFF,TGTGCCAGTAGCCTCCGGGCCTCTCGCGGGGAGCTGTTTTTT
TRBV7-1,TRBJ2-7,14,.,.,CASSFDGIPYEQYF,TGTGCCAGCAGCTTTGACGGTATTCCCTACGAGCAGTACTTC
TRBV13,TRBJ2-7,15,.,TRBD2,CASSRLAGGSYEQYF,TGTGCCAGCAGTCGACTAGCGGGAGGTTCCTACGAGCAGTACTTC
TRBV15,TRBJ2-7,18,.,.,CATSRARGGARGSYEQYF,TGTGCCACCAGCAGAGCAAGAGGCGGGGCAAGGGGGTCCTACGAGCAGTACTTC
TRBV11-2,TRBJ2-2,17,.,.,CASSRLQVNPNTGELFF,TGTGCCAGCAGCCGATTACAGGTCAATCCGAACACCGGGGAGCTGTTTTTT
TRBV5-1,TRBJ2-3,14,.,.,CASSPDSYTDTQYF,TGCGCCAGCAGCCCGGACAGTTACACAGATACGCAGTATTTT
TRBV28,TRBJ2-2,15,.,.,CASSSYLGGTGELFF,TGTGCCAGCAGTTCCTACCTAGGCGGGACCGGGGAGCTGTTTTTT
TRBV7-9,TRBJ2-7,15,.,.,CASSSTGQLNPYYYF,TGTGCCAGCAGCTCTACGGGACAACTCAACCCCTACTACTACTTC
TRBV27,TRBJ2-7,12,.,.,CATGTPSYEQYF,TGTGCCACCGGGACACCAAGCTACGAGCAGTACTTC
TRBV11-2,TRBJ2-1,15,.,TRBD2,CASSRGLAALNEQFF,TGTGCCAGCAGCCGCGGACTAGCGGCCCTTAATGAGCAGTTCTTC
TRBV7-2,TRBJ1-5,17,.,.,CASSLSGVGFSNQPQHF,TGTGCCAGCAGCTTATCGGGGGTGGGCTTTAGCAATCAGCCCCAGCATTTT
TRBV15,TRBJ1-1,16,.,.,CATSRLRSGANTEAFF,TGTGCCACCAGCAGACTCAGATCAGGGGCGAACACTGAAGCTTTCTTT
TRBV28,TRBJ1-2,16,.,.,CASSLISSGQGNGYTF,TGTGCCAGCAGTTTAATCTCGTCCGGGCAGGGGAATGGCTACACCTTC
TRBV30,TRBJ2-7,11,once,.,CAWRIRGEQYF,TGTGCCTGGAGAATTCGGGGAGAGCAGTACTTC
TRBV2,TRBJ2-5,13,.,.,CASRRDTQETQYF,TGTGCCAGCAGACGGGACACCCAAGAGACCCAGTACTTC
TRBV19,TRBJ1-3,13,.,.,CASSGLSGNTIYF,TGTGCCAGTTCGGGCCTCTCTGGAAACACCATATATTTT
TRBV6-5,TRBJ1-4,15,.,.,CASSLSGASREKLFF,TGTGCCAGCAGTTTGTCGGGGGCTTCGCGTGAAAAACTGTTTTTT
TRBV10-3,TRBJ2-1,15,.,.,CAISELGGSANEQFF,TGTGCCATCAGTGAACTGGGGGGTTCGGCCAATGAGCAGTTCTTC
TRBV7-3,TRBJ2-7,14,.,TRBD2,CASSLAGVGYEQYF,TGTGCCAGCAGCTTAGCGGGAGTGGGTTACGAGCAGTACTTC
TRBV5-4,TRBJ2-7,16,.,.,CASSLMEGARRGEQYF,TGTGCCAGCAGCTTGATGGAAGGCGCTAGAAGAGGGGAGCAGTACTTC
TRBV27,TRBJ2-7,14,once,.,CASSGSTVTYEQYF,TGTGCCAGCAGTGGGTCGACGGTGACCTACGAGCAGTACTTC
TRBV7-2,TRBJ2-7,15,.,TRBD2,CASSARTSGTYEQYF,TGTGCCAGCAGCGCCCGGACTAGCGGGACTTACGAGCAGTACTTC
TRBV15,TRBJ2-7,13,.,.,CATSRQGSYEQYF,TGTGCCACCAGCAGACAGGGGTCCTACGAGCAGTACTTC
TRBV6-1,TRBJ2-7,14,.,.,CASVPGLPAYEQYF,TGTGCCAGCGTGCCGGGGCTGCCCGCCTACGAGCAGTACTTC
TRBV11-2,TRBJ2-1,16,.,TRBD2,CASSLVPSGVRYEQFF,TGTGCCAGCAGCTTAGTTCCTAGCGGGGTTAGATATGAGCAGTTCTTC
TRBV28,TRBJ2-7,14,.,TRBD2,CASSLAGGGGEQYF,TGTGCCAGCAGTTTAGCCGGGGGGGGTGGCGAGCAGTACTTC